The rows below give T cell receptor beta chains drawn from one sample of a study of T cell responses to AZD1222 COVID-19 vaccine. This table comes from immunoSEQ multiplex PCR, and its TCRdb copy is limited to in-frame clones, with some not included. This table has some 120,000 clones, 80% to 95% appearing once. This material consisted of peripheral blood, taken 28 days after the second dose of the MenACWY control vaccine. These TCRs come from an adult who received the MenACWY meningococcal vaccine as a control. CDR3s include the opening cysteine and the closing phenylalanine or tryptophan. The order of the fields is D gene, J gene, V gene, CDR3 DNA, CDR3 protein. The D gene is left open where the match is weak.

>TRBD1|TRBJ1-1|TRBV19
TGTGCCAGTATCACCATTACGGGGACAGGGAAAGGCACTGAAGCTTTCTTT
CASITITGTGKGTEAFF
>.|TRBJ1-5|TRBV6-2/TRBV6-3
TGTGCCAGCAGTGACGGTCCAGGGGCGGGTCAGCCCCAGCATTTT
CASSDGPGAGQPQHF
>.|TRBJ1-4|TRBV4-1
TGCGCCAGCAGCCAGTTGGAGGCAACTAATGAAAAACTGTTTTTT
CASSQLEATNEKLFF
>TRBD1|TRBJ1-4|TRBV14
TGTGCCAGCAGCCGGCAGGGGGCGCATCCTGAAAAACTGTTTTTT
CASSRQGAHPEKLFF
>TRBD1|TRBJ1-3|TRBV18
TGTGCCAGCTCACCAATGGACAGGGCAGGAAACACCATATATTTT
CASSPMDRAGNTIYF
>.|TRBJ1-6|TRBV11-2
TGTGCCAGCAGCTTAAGGGAAGGGGCCTATAATTCACCCCTCCACTTT
CASSLREGAYNSPLHF
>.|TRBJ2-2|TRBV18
TGTGCCAGCTCACCAGCCGACAGCGGTTACTTCACCGGGGAGCTGTTTTTT
CASSPADSGYFTGELFF
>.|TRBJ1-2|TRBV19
TGTGCCAGCAATATACGGGGATTGAACTATGGCTACACCTTC
CASNIRGLNYGYTF
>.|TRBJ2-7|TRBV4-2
TGTGCCAGCAGCCAGCCCGGGAGCTCCTACGAGCAGTACTTC
CASSQPGSSYEQYF
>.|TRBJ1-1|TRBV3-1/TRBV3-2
TGTGCCAGCAGCCAAGAGGCCACCGGACGGGGGCGGAACACTGAAGCTTTCTTT
CASSQEATGRGRNTEAFF
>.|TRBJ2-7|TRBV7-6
TGTGCCAGCAGCTTAGGGCCGGGGCGAGAGCAGTACTTC
CASSLGPGREQYF